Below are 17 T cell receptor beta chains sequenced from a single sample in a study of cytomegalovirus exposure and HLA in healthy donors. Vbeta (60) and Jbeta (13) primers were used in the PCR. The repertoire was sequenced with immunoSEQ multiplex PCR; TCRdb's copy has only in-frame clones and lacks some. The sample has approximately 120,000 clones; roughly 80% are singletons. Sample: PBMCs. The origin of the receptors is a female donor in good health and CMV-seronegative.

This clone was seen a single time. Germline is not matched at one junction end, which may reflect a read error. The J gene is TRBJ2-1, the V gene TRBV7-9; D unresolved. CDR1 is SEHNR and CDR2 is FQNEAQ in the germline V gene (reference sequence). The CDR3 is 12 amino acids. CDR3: CSSSPHYNEQFF. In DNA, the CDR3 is TGTTCCAGCAGCCCCCATTACAATGAGCAGTTCTTC. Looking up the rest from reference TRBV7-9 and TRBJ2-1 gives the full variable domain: DTGVSQNPRHKITKRGQNVTFRCDPISEHNRLYWYRQTLGQGPEFLTYFQNEAQLEKSRLLSDRFSAERPKGSFSTLEIQRTEQGDSAMYLCSSSPHYNEQFFGPGTRLTVL.

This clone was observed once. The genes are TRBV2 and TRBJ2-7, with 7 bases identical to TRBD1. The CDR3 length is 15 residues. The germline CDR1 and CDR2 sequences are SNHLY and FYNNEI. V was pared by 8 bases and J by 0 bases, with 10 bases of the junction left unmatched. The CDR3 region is CASSETRGPSYEQYF. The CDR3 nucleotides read TGTGCCAGCTCGGAGACGAGGGGGCCCTCCTACGAGCAGTACTTC.

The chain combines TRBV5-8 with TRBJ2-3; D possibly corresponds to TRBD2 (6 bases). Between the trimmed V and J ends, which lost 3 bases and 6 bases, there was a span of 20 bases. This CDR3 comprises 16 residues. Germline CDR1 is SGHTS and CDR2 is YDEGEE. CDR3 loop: CASSWGLNSGGDTQYF. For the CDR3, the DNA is TGTGCCAGCAGCTGGGGCCTCAATTCAGGAGGGGATACGCAGTATTTT.

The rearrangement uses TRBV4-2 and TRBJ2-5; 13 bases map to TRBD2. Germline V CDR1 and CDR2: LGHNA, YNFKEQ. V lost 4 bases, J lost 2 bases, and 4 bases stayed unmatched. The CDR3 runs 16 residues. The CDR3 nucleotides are TGTGCCAGCAGCCCCGGGACTAGCGGGGTGCAAGAGACCCAGTACTTC. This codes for CASSPGTSGVQETQYF.

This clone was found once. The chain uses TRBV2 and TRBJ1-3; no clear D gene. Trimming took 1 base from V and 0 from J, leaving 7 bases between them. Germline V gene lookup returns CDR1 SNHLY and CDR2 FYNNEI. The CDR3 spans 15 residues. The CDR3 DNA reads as TGTGCCAGCAGTGAAGGCCACTTCTCTGGAAACACCATATATTTT. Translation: CASSEGHFSGNTIYF.

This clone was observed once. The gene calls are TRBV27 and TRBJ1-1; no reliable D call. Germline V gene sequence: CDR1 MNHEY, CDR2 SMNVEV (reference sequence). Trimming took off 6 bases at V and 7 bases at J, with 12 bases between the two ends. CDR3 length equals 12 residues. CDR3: CASRQTGGEAFF. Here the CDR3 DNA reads TGTGCCAGCAGACAAACCGGAGGTGAAGCTTTCTTT.

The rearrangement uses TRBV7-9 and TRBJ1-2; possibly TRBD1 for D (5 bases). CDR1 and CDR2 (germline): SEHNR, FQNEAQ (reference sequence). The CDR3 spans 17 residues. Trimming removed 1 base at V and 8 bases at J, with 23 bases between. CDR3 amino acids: CASSLDGRRALGSGYTF. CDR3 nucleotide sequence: TGTGCCAGCAGCTTAGACGGGCGCAGGGCCCTCGGAAGCGGCTACACCTTC. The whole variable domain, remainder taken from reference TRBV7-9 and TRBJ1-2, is DTGVSQNPRHKITKRGQNVTFRCDPISEHNRLYWYRQTLGQGPEFLTYFQNEAQLEKSRLLSDRFSAERPKGSFSTLEIQRTEQGDSAMYLCASSLDGRRALGSGYTFGSGTRLTVV.

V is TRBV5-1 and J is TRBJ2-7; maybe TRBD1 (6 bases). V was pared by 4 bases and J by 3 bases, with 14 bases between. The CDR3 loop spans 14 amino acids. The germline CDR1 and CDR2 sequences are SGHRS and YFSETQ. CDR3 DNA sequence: TGCGCCAGCAGCACCGACGGGACAAACTACGAGCAGTACTTC. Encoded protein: CASSTDGTNYEQYF. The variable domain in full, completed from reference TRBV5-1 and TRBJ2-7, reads KAGVTQTPRYLIKTRGQQVTLSCSPISGHRSVSWYQQTPGQGLQFLFEYFSETQRNKGNFPGRFSGRQFSNSRSEMNVSTLELGDSALYLCASSTDGTNYEQYFGPGTRLTVT.

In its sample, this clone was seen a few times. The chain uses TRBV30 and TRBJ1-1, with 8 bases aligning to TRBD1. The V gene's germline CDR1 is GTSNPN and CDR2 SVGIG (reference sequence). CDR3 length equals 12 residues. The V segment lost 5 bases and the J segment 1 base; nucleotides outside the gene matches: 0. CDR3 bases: TGTGCCTGGGGACAGGGGAACACTGAAGCTTTCTTT. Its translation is CAWGQGNTEAFF. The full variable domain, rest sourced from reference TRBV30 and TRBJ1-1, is SQTIHQWPATLVQPVGSPLSLECTVEGTSNPNLYWYRQAAGRGLQLLFYSVGIGQISSEVPQNLSASRPQDRQFILSSKKLLLSDSGFYLCAWGQGNTEAFFGQGTRLTVV.

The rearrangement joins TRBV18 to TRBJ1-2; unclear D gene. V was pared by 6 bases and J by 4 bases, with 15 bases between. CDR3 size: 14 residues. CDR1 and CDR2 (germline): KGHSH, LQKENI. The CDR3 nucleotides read TGTGCCAGCTCGAAAGACACTGCAATCTATGGCTACACCTTC. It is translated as CASSKDTAIYGYTF. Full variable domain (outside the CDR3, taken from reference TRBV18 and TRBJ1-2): NAGVMQNPRHLVRRRGQEARLRCSPMKGHSHVYWYRQLPEEGLKFMVYLQKENIIDESGMPKERFSAEFPKEGPSILRIQQVVRGDSAAYFCASSKDTAIYGYTFGSGTRLTVV.

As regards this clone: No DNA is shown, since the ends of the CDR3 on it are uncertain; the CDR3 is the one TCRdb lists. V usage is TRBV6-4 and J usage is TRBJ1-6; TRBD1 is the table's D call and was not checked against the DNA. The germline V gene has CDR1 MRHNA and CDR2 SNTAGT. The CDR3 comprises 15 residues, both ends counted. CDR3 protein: CASSVGQGAGSPPHF.

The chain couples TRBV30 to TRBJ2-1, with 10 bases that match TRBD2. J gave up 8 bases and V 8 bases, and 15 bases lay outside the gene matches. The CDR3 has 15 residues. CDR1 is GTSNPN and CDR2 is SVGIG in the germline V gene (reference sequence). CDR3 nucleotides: TGTGCCCGGGCCTCAAGCGGGGGGGATTTCGATGAGCAGTTCTTC. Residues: CARASSGGDFDEQFF.

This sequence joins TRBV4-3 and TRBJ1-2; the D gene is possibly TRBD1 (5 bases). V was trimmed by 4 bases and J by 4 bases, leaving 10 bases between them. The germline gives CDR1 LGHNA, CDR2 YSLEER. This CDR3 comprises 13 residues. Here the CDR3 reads CASSPGGGYGYTF. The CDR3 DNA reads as TGCGCCAGCAGCCCCGGGGGGGGCTATGGCTACACCTTC.

The CDR3 loop is CASSPLGGANTGELFF. The CDR3 coding sequence is TGTGCCAGCAGCCCCCTGGGCGGGGCGAACACCGGGGAGCTGTTTTTT. This sequence joins TRBV7-2 and TRBJ2-2; the D gene is possibly TRBD2 (6 bases). CDR1 is SGHTA, CDR2 FQGNSA, per germline. The CDR3 length is 16 residues. V was shortened by 5 bases and J by 0 bases, with 13 bases between the two germline ends.

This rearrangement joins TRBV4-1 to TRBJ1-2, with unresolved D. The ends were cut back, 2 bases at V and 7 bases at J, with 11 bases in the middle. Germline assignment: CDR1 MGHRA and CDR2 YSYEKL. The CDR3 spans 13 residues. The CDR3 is CASSQNSGGGYTF. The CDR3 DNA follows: TGCGCCAGCAGCCAAAACTCCGGAGGTGGCTACACCTTC.

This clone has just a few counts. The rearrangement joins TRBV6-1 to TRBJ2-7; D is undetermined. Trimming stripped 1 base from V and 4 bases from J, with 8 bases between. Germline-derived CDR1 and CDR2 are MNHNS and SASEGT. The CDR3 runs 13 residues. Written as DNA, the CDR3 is TGTGCCAGCAGTGAAGTGCTGCAGTACGAGCAGTACTTC. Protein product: CASSEVLQYEQYF.

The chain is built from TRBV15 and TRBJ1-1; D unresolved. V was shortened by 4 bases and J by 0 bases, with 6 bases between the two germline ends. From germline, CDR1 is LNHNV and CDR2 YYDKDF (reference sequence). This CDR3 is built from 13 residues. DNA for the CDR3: TGTGCCACCAGCACTAAACTGAACACTGAAGCTTTCTTT. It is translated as CATSTKLNTEAFF.